This TCR beta chain was identified in a study of T cell responses to AZD1222 COVID-19 vaccine. The CDR3 covers 15 residues. V lost 4 bases, J lost 1 base, and 6 bases stayed unmatched. Germline values: CDR1 LGHDT, CDR2 YNNKEL (reference sequence). The table came from immunoSEQ multiplex PCR; TCRdb's copy has only in-frame clones and leaves some out. This sample has 100,000 to 150,000 clones; 80% to 90% occur once, and the top ten carry 7.6%. The chain joins TRBV3-1 (or the pseudogene TRBV3-2) to TRBJ1-1; 7 bases agree with TRBD1. Sample: peripheral blood, taken on day 0 of AZD1222 vaccination. The TCR was taken from an adult in good health. The CDR3 reads CASSRPGQWNTEAFF. CDR3 coding DNA: TGTGCCAGCAGCCGGCCGGGACAGTGGAACACTGAAGCTTTCTTT.